Each of the 19 T cell receptor beta chains below was sequenced from the same sample in a study of T cell repertoires in ileal Crohn's disease. Time point denoted: proximal margin of the surgical specimen (macroscopically non-inflamed). Libraries were prepared by immunoSEQ multiplex PCR; TCRdb keeps only in-frame clonotypes and omits some of them. Found here are more than 5,500 clones, about 73% of them singletons; the top ten hold approximately 6.9%. Sequencing input: ileal tissue. These receptors all come from an adult with Crohn's disease.

V usage is TRBV10-3 and J usage is TRBJ2-5; D gene unclear. This CDR3 is built from 13 residues. The germline V gene encodes CDR1 ENHRY and CDR2 SYGVKD. Trimming took off 0 bases at V and 2 bases at J, with 4 bases between the two ends. The CDR3 DNA is TGTGCCATCAGTGAGTCGAGGCAAGAGACCCAGTACTTC. Translated: CAISESRQETQYF.

The CDR3 region has the DNA TGTGCCTGCGCCGGGGAGCCCAATAATTCACCCCTCCACTTT. Its translation: CACAGEPNNSPLHF. The genes are TRBV30 and TRBJ1-6; unclear D gene. The CDR3 loop spans 14 amino acids. Trimming took 6 bases from V and 5 from J, leaving 14 bases between them. From germline, CDR1 is GTSNPN and CDR2 SVGIG (reference sequence).

A few counts support this clone. This rearrangement joins TRBV27 to TRBJ2-1, with D possibly matching TRBD1 (6 bases). The CDR3 covers 16 residues. Germline CDR1 and CDR2: MNHEY and SMNVEV (reference sequence). The V end was cut by 4 bases, the J end by 8 bases, with 21 bases between. The CDR3 DNA reads TGTGCCAGCAGTTCTAGACAGGCACTTCCTATCGATGAGCAGTTCTTC. It is translated as CASSSRQALPIDEQFF.

The chain links TRBV6-4 to TRBJ1-1, with TRBD1 as a possible D gene (5 bases). This CDR3 is 13 amino acids long. CDR1 MRHNA and CDR2 SNTAGT come from the germline V gene. V was shortened by 2 bases and J by 2 bases, with 6 bases between the two germline ends. In DNA, the CDR3 is TGTGCCAGCAGTGACCGGGACAACACTGAAGCTTTCTTT. This gives the protein CASSDRDNTEAFF.

This chain joins TRBV19 and TRBJ1-1; TRBD1 matches 7 bases. Unmatched junction bases numbered 13, after V lost 5 bases and J lost 10 bases. The CDR3 runs 14 residues. Germline values: CDR1 LNHDA, CDR2 SQIVND (reference sequence). The CDR3 sequence is CASSLRDSSDPAFF. In nucleotides, the CDR3 is TGTGCCAGTAGTCTCCGGGACAGCTCAGACCCAGCTTTCTTT.

V is TRBV28 and J is TRBJ2-5; D not resolved. V dropped 6 bases and J dropped 1 base, with 6 bases sitting between them. This CDR3 comprises 12 residues. Germline CDR1 MDHEN, CDR2 SYDVKM. CDR3 in amino acids: CASSQVQETQYF. The CDR3 DNA reads TGTGCCAGCAGCCAAGTCCAAGAGACCCAGTACTTC.

The chain combines TRBV4-3 with TRBJ2-3, with D tentatively TRBD1 (6 bases). Trimming removed 1 base from V and 4 bases from J, with 15 bases in between. Germline values: CDR1 LGHNA, CDR2 YSLEER. CDR3 length: 16 amino acids. The CDR3 nucleotides are TGCGCCAGCAGCCAAGCCTCACAGGGTTTGGCAGATACGCAGTATTTT. This encodes CASSQASQGLADTQYF.

The chain has TRBV28 and TRBJ2-1; 13 positions match TRBD2. This CDR3 comprises 17 residues. Germline V gene data show CDR1 as MDHEN and CDR2 as SYDVKM. J was trimmed by 6 bases and V by 7 bases; bases with no gene match: 12. In DNA form, the CDR3 reads TGTGCCAGCAACCCAGGGACTAGCGGGAAAATGGCCAATGAGCAGTTCTTC. This sequence encodes CASNPGTSGKMANEQFF.

This chain connects TRBV7-8 to TRBJ1-1; D perhaps matches TRBD1 (6 bases). Germline assignment: CDR1 SGHVS and CDR2 FQNEAQ. Between the trimmed V and J ends, which lost 4 bases and 5 bases, there was a span of 11 bases. CDR3 length: 13 amino acids. Written as DNA, the CDR3 is TGTGCCAGCAGCTACTCAACAGGGACTGAAGCTTTCTTT. Translation gives CASSYSTGTEAFF.

The J gene is TRBJ2-1, the V gene TRBV10-3; the D gene is possibly TRBD1 (6 bases). V lost 1 base and J 0 bases, leaving 10 bases between the germline ends. In germline, CDR1 is ENHRY, CDR2 SYGVKD. The CDR3 totals 16 residues. The CDR3, as DNA: TGTGCCATCAGTGAGTTGATAGGGGGCTCCTACAATGAGCAGTTCTTC. Protein sequence: CAISELIGGSYNEQFF.

The chain employs TRBV5-1 and TRBJ2-7; D gene unclear. From germline, CDR1 is SGHRS and CDR2 YFSETQ. Trimming removed 0 bases from V and 4 bases from J, with 11 bases in between. This CDR3 comprises 14 residues. The chain's CDR3 is CASSLEGVGYEQYF. The CDR3 DNA reads as TGCGCCAGCAGCTTGGAGGGTGTTGGGTACGAGCAGTACTTC.

J is TRBJ2-1 and V is TRBV9; TRBD2 is a possible D gene (6 bases). The length of the CDR3 is 15 residues. Germline V CDR1 and CDR2: SGDLS, YYNGEE. The V and J ends lost 0 bases and 4 bases respectively, with 11 bases between them. The DNA of the CDR3 is TGTGCCAGCAGCGTAGGCGGGAAAGCTTACAATGAGCAGTTCTTC. Translation: CASSVGGKAYNEQFF. Combining the CDR3 with reference TRBV9 and TRBJ2-1 gives the whole variable domain DSGVTQTPKHLITATGQRVTLRCSPRSGDLSVYWYQQSLDQGLQFLIQYYNGEERAKGNILERFSAQQFPDLHSELNLSSLELGDSALYFCASSVGGKAYNEQFFGPGTRLTVL.

On this clone itself: Other DNA sequences in the sample encode the same CDR3. The CDR3 region is CASSLTTGELFF. The CDR3 DNA follows: TGCGCCAGCAGCTTAACGACCGGGGAGCTGTTTTTT. This chain connects TRBV5-1 to TRBJ2-2; D gene uncertain. The CDR3 extends over 12 amino acids. The germline V and J ends were trimmed by 2 bases and 5 bases, with 4 bases remaining between them. Germline V gives CDR1 SGHRS, CDR2 YFSETQ.

This clone was counted a few times. The CDR3: CASSLAEGMNEQYF. The CDR3 DNA reads as TGTGCCAGCAGCTTAGCCGAGGGTATGAACGAGCAGTACTTC. The J gene is TRBJ2-7, the V gene TRBV7-2; maybe TRBD2 (5 bases). CDR1 and CDR2 (germline): SGHTA, FQGNSA. Trimming took 0 bases from V and 5 from J, leaving 11 bases between them. This CDR3 region has 14 residues. Filled out from reference TRBV7-2 and TRBJ2-7, the complete variable domain reads GAGVSQSPSNKVTEKGKDVELRCDPISGHTALYWYRQSLGQGLEFLIYFQGNSAPDKSGLPSDRFSAERTGGSVSTLTIQRTQQEDSAVYLCASSLAEGMNEQYFGPGTRLTVT.

This chain links TRBV4-1 with TRBJ1-1; D is undetermined. There are 15 residues in the CDR3. Germline V gene sequence: CDR1 MGHRA, CDR2 YSYEKL. The V end lost 0 bases, the J end lost 4 bases, and 12 bases lay between the germline ends. The CDR3 coding sequence is TGCGCCAGCAGCCAAGATCCGAGGGCAGGCACTGAAGCTTTCTTT. Its translation: CASSQDPRAGTEAFF.

The chain joins TRBV11-3 to TRBJ2-4, with D unclear. This CDR3 is 14 amino acids long. Trimming shortened V by 1 base and J by 8 bases, and 12 bases separated the two germline ends. From germline, CDR1 is SGHNT and CDR2 YENEEA. The CDR3 is CASSLGRATDIQYF. In DNA form, the CDR3 reads TGTGCCAGCAGCTTAGGCCGGGCAACGGACATTCAGTACTTC.

This chain joins TRBV29-1 and TRBJ2-5, with 10 bases matching TRBD1. Germline V gene data show CDR1 as SQVTM and CDR2 as ANQGSEA. This CDR3 has 13 residues. Trimming at V came to 7 bases and at J to 5 bases, leaving 7 bases not matched to a gene. The CDR3 spells CSARGGQGETQYF. The CDR3 DNA follows: TGCAGCGCAAGGGGGGGACAGGGGGAGACCCAGTACTTC.

This clone has a single count. The chain uses TRBV7-3 and TRBJ2-2, with D perhaps assigned TRBD1 or TRBD2 (5 bases each). Germline V gives CDR1 SGHTA, CDR2 FQGTGA. This CDR3 is built from 14 residues. The ends were cut back, 5 bases at V and 4 bases at J, with 11 bases in the middle. In DNA form, the CDR3 reads TGTGCCAGCAGCATACGGGACGGCACCGGGGAGCTGTTTTTT. It translates to CASSIRDGTGELFF. Looking up the rest from reference TRBV7-3 and TRBJ2-2 gives the full variable domain: GAGVSQTPSNKVTEKGKYVELRCDPISGHTALYWYRQSLGQGPEFLIYFQGTGAADDSGLPNDRFFAVRPEGSVSTLKIQRTERGDSAVYLCASSIRDGTGELFFGEGSRLTVL.

This clone has only one observation. The V and J genes are TRBV2 and TRBJ1-6; D ambiguous. Germline V gives CDR1 SNHLY, CDR2 FYNNEI. This CDR3 region has 13 residues. Trimming left V 8 bases short and J 6 bases short, with 11 bases between. CDR3 DNA: TGTGCCAGCGGGCAGAGCCTTAATTCACCCCTCCACTTT. It codes for CASGQSLNSPLHF.